One sample yielded the 5 T cell receptor beta chains listed below, sequenced in a study of OX40 agonist ivuxolimab in advanced cancers. Clones were sequenced by immunoSEQ multiplex PCR, and TCRdb holds only the in-frame ones, with some missing. The sample holds around 37,000 clones, roughly 80% seen once. The specimen comprised CD4+ or CD8+ T cells sorted from blood, sampled in a trial of the OX40 agonist ivuxolimab. These TCRs come from an adult with an advanced solid tumor such as melanoma, head and neck, liver or kidney cancer.

The chain is built from TRBV28 and TRBJ2-6; D unresolved. V was trimmed by 6 bases and J by 4 bases, leaving 7 bases between them. Looked up from germline, CDR1 is MDHEN and CDR2 is SYDVKM. The CDR3 has 13 residues. CDR3 sequence: CASRRSGANVLTF. DNA for the CDR3: TGTGCCAGCAGACGCTCCGGGGCCAACGTCCTGACTTTC.

The chain links TRBV14 to TRBJ1-1; D gene unclear. This CDR3 is built from 13 residues. Germline lookup yields CDR1 SGHDN and CDR2 FVKESK. Deletions cut 4 bases from V and 4 bases from J, with 10 bases between. CDR3 DNA sequence: TGTGCCAGCAGCCTCCGACTCGGCACTGAAGCTTTCTTT. It codes for CASSLRLGTEAFF. The variable domain in full, completed from reference TRBV14 and TRBJ1-1, reads EAGVTQFPSHSVIEKGQTVTLRCDPISGHDNLYWYRRVMGKEIKFLLHFVKESKQDESGMPNNRFLAERTGGTYSTLKVQPAELEDSGVYFCASSLRLGTEAFFGQGTRLTVV.

This chain uses TRBV5-1 with TRBJ2-2, with D hard to call. Germline CDR1 reads SGHRS; CDR2 reads YFSETQ. This CDR3 has 15 residues. The germline V and J ends were trimmed by 1 base and 1 base, with 8 bases remaining between them. The CDR3 reads CASSLSDGNTGELFF. CDR3 nucleotides: TGCGCCAGCAGCTTGTCGGACGGGAACACCGGGGAGCTGTTTTTT. Combining the CDR3 with reference TRBV5-1 and TRBJ2-2 gives the whole variable domain KAGVTQTPRYLIKTRGQQVTLSCSPISGHRSVSWYQQTPGQGLQFLFEYFSETQRNKGNFPGRFSGRQFSNSRSEMNVSTLELGDSALYLCASSLSDGNTGELFFGEGSRLTVL.

J is TRBJ1-2 and V is TRBV5-1; 10 nucleotides agree with TRBD1. Germline V lookup: CDR1 SGHRS, CDR2 YFSETQ. J was trimmed by 6 bases and V by 3 bases; bases with no gene match: 5. The CDR3 length is 14 residues. CDR3 residues: CASSYRQGANGYTF. CDR3 bases: TGCGCCAGCAGCTACAGACAGGGGGCTAATGGCTACACCTTC.

The chain recombines TRBV7-8 with TRBJ2-3, with 8 bases that match TRBD1. The CDR3 sequence is 15 residues long. The germline CDR1 and CDR2 sequences are SGHVS and FQNEAQ. Unmatched junction bases numbered 2, after V lost 3 bases and J lost 0 bases. The CDR3 spells CASSLGQASTDTQYF. For the CDR3, the DNA is TGTGCCAGCAGCTTGGGACAGGCTAGCACAGATACGCAGTATTTT.